Following are 2 T cell receptor beta chains from one sample sequenced in a study of beta chain features in type 1 diabetes. Whole-study results and caveats: All four CD4+ subsets from Type 1 diabetes patients carried moderately but significantly shorter TCRB CDR3s.

Sequencing targeted expressed TCRB transcripts, as all isolated RNA had been reverse transcribed. Profiling relied on immunoSEQ multiplex PCR, and the TCRdb table lists in-frame clones only, not all of them. The sample has more than 120,000 clones, approximately 13% seen once. Their recognized antigens are unknown. Sequencing was carried out using central memory CD4+ T cells from blood. Source of these receptors: a man younger than 30 with type 1 diabetes.

The rearrangement uses TRBV30 and TRBJ2-5; no firm D call. Per germline, CDR1 GTSNPN and CDR2 SVGIG (reference sequence). The CDR3 is 13 amino acids. The ends were cut back, 0 bases at V and 1 base at J, with 6 bases in the middle. CDR3 sequence: CAWSVLIQETQYF. In DNA, the CDR3 is TGTGCCTGGAGTGTGCTAATCCAAGAGACCCAGTACTTC. Filled out from reference TRBV30 and TRBJ2-5, the complete variable domain reads SQTIHQWPATLVQPVGSPLSLECTVEGTSNPNLYWYRQAAGRGLQLLFYSVGIGQISSEVPQNLSASRPQDRQFILSSKKLLLSDSGFYLCAWSVLIQETQYFGPGTRLLVL.

The J gene is TRBJ1-2, the V gene TRBV28, with D unclear. With 5 bases removed from V and 9 bases from J, the gap between germline ends came to 13 bases. Per the germline V gene, CDR1 is MDHEN and CDR2 is SYDVKM. The CDR3 has 12 residues. The CDR3 nucleotides read TGTGCCAGCAGTCCTCTGGACCGAAGCTACACCTTC. Translating gives CASSPLDRSYTF.